This T cell receptor (beta chain) was sequenced in a study of T cell changes during pregnancy in multiple sclerosis. This clone was recorded once. Profiled with immunoSEQ multiplex PCR; TCRdb holds only in-frame clones, not every one. The data show about 110,000 clones, less than 95% seen once. CDR3 size: 13 residues. V was shortened by 3 bases and J by 7 bases, with 12 bases between the two germline ends. Germline V CDR1 and CDR2: SGHTA, FQGNSA. This specimen was peripheral blood, taken before pregnancy. This clonotype was sampled from a female donor with multiple sclerosis, enrolled in a pregnancy study. The chain combines TRBV7-2 with TRBJ1-2, with D uncertain. This CDR3 is CASSLAGGLGYTF. The CDR3 nucleotides read TGTGCCAGCAGCTTGGCCGGCGGTCTTGGCTACACCTTC.